Following are 26 T cell receptor beta chains from one sample sequenced in a study of blood T cells in healthy people across ages. Using a J-beta primer mix together with a sample-barcoded 5' primer, a second PCR was run for 7 to 11 cycles. TCRdb re-analysed the 5' RACE reads in MiXCR, keeping a single row per CDR3 protein. Among roughly 700,000 distinct CDR3 sequences listed, around a quarter were seen once. The sample also formed part of further work on T cells of mothers and their children.

The specimen sequenced was blood. The receptors derive from a boy aged 10-17 years in good health.

This sequence joins TRBV25-1 and TRBJ2-5; 10 nucleotides match TRBD2. The CDR3 runs 14 residues. Trimming cost V 4 bases and J 6 bases; bases outside gene matches: 5. The germline gives CDR1 MGHDK, CDR2 SYGVNS. The CDR3 spells CASSAAGGLKTQYF. The CDR3 DNA follows: TGTGCCAGCAGTGCAGCGGGAGGGCTAAAGACCCAGTACTTC.

The table lists this clonotype with a few counts. The rearrangement joins TRBV20-1 to TRBJ2-2, with D maybe TRBD1 (7 bases). V lost 6 bases and J 1 base, leaving 18 bases between the germline ends. The CDR3 is 16 residues long. From germline, CDR1 is DFQATT and CDR2 SNEGSKA (reference sequence). The DNA of the CDR3 is TGCAGTGCCCACAAACCGGGGGACAGGAACACCGGGGAGCTGTTTTTT. Protein sequence: CSAHKPGDRNTGELFF.

This clonotype has more than one count but fewer than ten. The chain has TRBV7-9 and TRBJ2-5, with TRBD2 matching 7 bases. The germline CDR1 and CDR2 sequences are SEHNR and FQNEAQ (reference sequence). After removal of 5 bases from V and 0 bases from J, the junction contained 12 bases not matched to a gene. The CDR3 has 17 residues. The CDR3 region is CASSPLGTAGYQETQYF. The CDR3 DNA follows: TGTGCCAGCAGCCCTCTGGGAACAGCGGGGTACCAAGAGACCCAGTACTTC.

This clonotype was found a few times. V is TRBV7-6 and J is TRBJ2-5; the D call may be TRBD1 or TRBD2 (5 bases each). In germline, CDR1 is SGHVS, CDR2 FNYEAQ. V lost 5 bases and J lost 1, with 20 bases in between. The CDR3 is 17 amino acids. In DNA form, the CDR3 reads TGTGCCAGCAGCGGCCGGATCGGGGCCAGCGGCCAAGAGACCCAGTACTTC. Its translation: CASSGRIGASGQETQYF.

This clonotype was picked up a small number of times. The chain couples TRBV9 to TRBJ2-3; 10 bases are a match to TRBD2. V lost 3 bases and J lost 4; bases outside the gene matches: 11. CDR1 is SGDLS and CDR2 is YYNGEE in the germline V gene. The CDR3 sequence is 17 residues long. CDR3 protein: CASSDLGAGGLSDTQYF. CDR3 coding DNA: TGTGCCAGCAGCGATCTCGGAGCGGGGGGGCTTTCAGATACGCAGTATTTT.

The V call is TRBV7-8, the J call TRBJ2-5; 8 bases agree with TRBD1. The CDR3 contains 15 residues. V lost 2 bases, J lost 4 bases, and 6 bases stayed unmatched. Germline lookup yields CDR1 SGHVS and CDR2 FQNEAQ. The CDR3: CASSLRDRSPETQYF. The CDR3 DNA reads TGTGCCAGCAGCTTAAGGGACAGGAGTCCAGAGACCCAGTACTTC.

This chain links TRBV5-4 with TRBJ2-3; weak D call: TRBD1 (6 bases). V lost 5 bases and J lost 3, with 13 bases in between. Germline loops: CDR1 SGHNT, CDR2 YYREEE (reference sequence). The CDR3 has 14 amino acids. The CDR3 nucleotides are TGTGCCAGCAGGCACAGGGTGGGTACAGATACGCAGTATTTT. This encodes CASRHRVGTDTQYF.

CDR3 sequence: CASRTTGTGSQETQYF. In nucleotides, the CDR3 is TGTGCCAGCAGGACAACCGGGACAGGATCGCAAGAGACCCAGTACTTC. The chain is built from TRBV6-1 and TRBJ2-5, with 8 bases that match TRBD1. CDR1 is MNHNS, CDR2 SASEGT, per germline. With V trimmed by 6 bases and J by 2 bases, 11 bases remained unmatched. The CDR3 has 16 residues.

This clonotype occurred a few times. The rearrangement links TRBV6-1 to TRBJ1-1; weak D call: TRBD1 (5 bases). This CDR3 spans 16 amino acids. Per germline, CDR1 MNHNS and CDR2 SASEGT. Trimming shortened V by 2 bases and J by 0 bases, and 13 bases separated the two germline ends. CDR3 sequence reads: CASSERGSDMNTEAFF. The CDR3 bases are TGTGCCAGCAGTGAACGGGGTTCGGACATGAACACTGAAGCTTTCTTT.

The gene calls are TRBV29-1 and TRBJ2-7; the match to TRBD2 covers 9 bases. The V segment lost 7 bases and the J segment 6 bases; nucleotides outside the gene matches: 7. The CDR3 has 12 residues. Germline CDR1 reads SQVTM; CDR2 reads ANQGSEA. Here the CDR3 DNA reads TGCAGCGGGGGGGGACTAGCCGGCGAGCAGTACTTC. The encoded protein is CSGGGLAGEQYF.

This rearrangement joins TRBV20-1 to TRBJ2-1, with 10 bases aligning to TRBD2. CDR3 length: 16 amino acids. The germline V gene encodes CDR1 DFQATT and CDR2 SNEGSKA (reference sequence). J was trimmed by 1 base and V by 6 bases; bases with no gene match: 9. As DNA, the CDR3 is TGCAGTGCCAGACGACTAGCGGGTGTATCCTACAATGAGCAGTTCTTC. Translating it yields CSARRLAGVSYNEQFF.

This clonotype came up a few times. This chain uses TRBV29-1 with TRBJ2-5; no definite D call. Germline V gene data show CDR1 as SQVTM and CDR2 as ANQGSEA. With 4 bases removed from V and 1 base from J, the gap between germline ends came to 7 bases. The length of the CDR3 is 12 residues. CDR3 DNA sequence: TGCAGCGTTGTTTGGGTCCAAGAGACCCAGTACTTC. It is translated as CSVVWVQETQYF.

This clonotype appeared a few times. The V call is TRBV7-2, the J call TRBJ1-1; D is ambiguous. The CDR3 length is 14 residues. Trimming left V 3 bases short and J 1 base short, with 9 bases between. The V gene's germline CDR1 is SGHTA and CDR2 FQGNSA. The CDR3 bases are TGTGCCAGCAGCTTTTTATCAGGGAACACTGAAGCTTTCTTT. It yields the protein CASSFLSGNTEAFF.

This clonotype occurred a few times. The chain joins TRBV5-1 to TRBJ2-5; a weak D match, TRBD1 (6 bases). Trimming shortened V by 3 bases and J by 9 bases, and 12 bases separated the two germline ends. The CDR3 extends over 12 amino acids. The V gene's germline CDR1 is SGHRS and CDR2 YFSETQ. The CDR3 DNA is TGCGCCAGCAGCTCGGGACAACAGGCCCAGTACTTC. Protein product: CASSSGQQAQYF.

The chain has TRBV4-1 and TRBJ2-4, with 13 positions matching TRBD2. Germline V CDR1 and CDR2: MGHRA, YSYEKL. There are 18 residues in the CDR3. J gave up 2 bases and V 0 bases, and 4 bases lay outside the gene matches. The DNA for the CDR3 is TGCGCCAGCAGCCAAGATGGGACTAGCGGGATATCCAAAAACATTCAGTACTTC. Amino acid sequence: CASSQDGTSGISKNIQYF.

This clonotype was detected a few times. The rearrangement links TRBV27 to TRBJ2-5; 8 bases align to TRBD1. Trimming cost V 5 bases and J 5 bases; bases outside gene matches: 7. The germline CDR1 and CDR2 sequences are MNHEY and SMNVEV (reference sequence). The CDR3 runs to 14 residues. The DNA for the CDR3 is TGTGCCAGCAGTCCCGCAGACAGGGGCGAGACCCAGTACTTC. Its translation: CASSPADRGETQYF.

This clonotype was detected only once. The chain employs TRBV29-1 and TRBJ1-1; D is possibly TRBD1 (5 bases). Trimming left V 7 bases short and J 4 bases short, with 13 bases between. CDR1 and CDR2 (germline): SQVTM, ANQGSEA. The CDR3 length is 12 residues. This CDR3 is CSAGGVLTEAFF. The CDR3 nucleotides read TGCAGCGCCGGGGGGGTCCTCACTGAAGCTTTCTTT.

The V call is TRBV29-1, the J call TRBJ2-5; D is uncertain. The better agreement between TRBJ2-7 and the DNA end casts doubt on the J call. This CDR3 has 11 residues. CDR1 is SQVTM, CDR2 ANQGSEA, per germline. The CDR3 here is CSVEVLREQYF. CDR3 nucleotide sequence: TGCAGCGTTGAGGTCCTGCGCGAGCAGTACTTC.

The chain joins TRBV25-1 to TRBJ1-3, with 9 nucleotides matching TRBD1. Germline V CDR1 and CDR2: MGHDK, SYGVNS. V was clipped by 6 bases and J by 4 bases; unmatched bases: 4. The length of the CDR3 is 14 residues. The CDR3 sequence: CASRTGQGGNTIYF. The CDR3 bases are TGTGCCAGCAGGACGGGACAGGGAGGAAACACCATATATTTT.

The chain employs TRBV9 and TRBJ1-1, with 7 bases aligning to TRBD1. Losses at the gene ends were 4 bases for V and 5 bases for J; bases not matched to a gene: 8. The germline CDR1 and CDR2 sequences are SGDLS and YYNGEE. This CDR3 is 14 amino acids long. As DNA, the CDR3 is TGTGCCAGCAGCAAAGCAGGGGGGACGACTGAAGCTTTCTTT. It translates to CASSKAGGTTEAFF.

The V and J genes are TRBV9 and TRBJ2-1, with TRBD1 as a possible D gene (6 bases). Germline CDR1 SGDLS, CDR2 YYNGEE. This CDR3 region has 15 residues. Trimming cost V 4 bases and J 0 bases, with 11 bases left between them. This CDR3 reads CASSLARGSYNEQFF. The CDR3 DNA reads as TGTGCCAGCAGCTTAGCCAGGGGCTCCTACAATGAGCAGTTCTTC.

The chain employs TRBV20-1 and TRBJ2-7; D is unclear. CDR1 DFQATT and CDR2 SNEGSKA come from the germline V gene (reference sequence). The CDR3 spans 14 residues. Trimming cost V 2 bases and J 0 bases, with 11 bases left between them. The CDR3 here is CSARSVENSYEQYF. The CDR3 DNA follows: TGCAGTGCTAGATCGGTCGAAAACTCCTACGAGCAGTACTTC.

The chain is built from TRBV5-1 and TRBJ2-2; D is perhaps TRBD1 (5 bases). This CDR3 region has 15 residues. From germline, CDR1 is SGHRS and CDR2 YFSETQ. The V end lost 4 bases, the J end lost 7 bases, and 17 bases lay between the germline ends. CDR3 residues: CASSELQDSIGELFF. Here the CDR3 DNA reads TGCGCCAGCAGCGAATTACAGGATTCTATCGGGGAGCTGTTTTTT.

This clonotype appeared once. The chain links TRBV20-1 to TRBJ2-3, with D maybe TRBD2 (5 bases). Germline V gives CDR1 DFQATT, CDR2 SNEGSKA (reference sequence). This CDR3 comprises 17 residues. Trimming stripped 0 bases from V and 0 bases from J, with 16 bases between. CDR3 protein: CSARDLEGQPSTDTQYF. The CDR3 nucleotides are TGCAGTGCTAGAGATCTAGAGGGCCAACCTAGCACAGATACGCAGTATTTT.

The J gene is TRBJ2-5, the V gene TRBV12-3 or TRBV12-4; 10 bases fit TRBD2. The CDR3 sequence is 16 residues long. V lost 6 bases and J lost 1; bases outside the gene matches: 8. CDR3 coding DNA: TGTGCCAGCAGCCCTGAGAAGCGGGGGGGCCAAGAGACCCAGTACTTC. It encodes CASSPEKRGGQETQYF.

This clonotype appeared a few times. CDR3 in DNA: TGCGCCAGCAGCGAAACCAACAGGGGTGGTGAAAAACTGTTTTTT. Amino acid sequence: CASSETNRGGEKLFF. The chain couples TRBV4-1 to TRBJ1-4, with 7 bases aligning to TRBD1. V shed 5 bases, J shed 7 bases, and the junction held 10 bases outside the gene matches. The germline V gene has CDR1 MGHRA and CDR2 YSYEKL. This CDR3 comprises 15 residues.